Following are 15 T cell receptor beta chains from one sample sequenced in a study of CD8+CD57+ T cells in acquired aplastic anemia. Profiling that covered TCR beta VDJ and CDR3 relied on genomic DNA as its template. TCRdb reanalysed the reads using MiXCR and keeps one entry per CDR3 protein. The table has around 200,000 distinct CDR3 sequences, about 44% seen once. Patients picked for sequencing had shown CD8+CD57+ cell expansion detected by flow cytometry. The sample taken for sequencing was sorted CD4+, CD8+, or CD8+CD57+ T cells (not recorded which) from PBMCs. These receptors were obtained from a human donor with aplastic anemia.

This chain uses TRBV6-5 with TRBJ1-5, with D possibly matching TRBD1 (5 bases). Germline CDR1 and CDR2: MNHEY and SVGAGI. The CDR3 loop spans 12 amino acids. Deletions cut 2 bases from V and 7 bases from J, with 6 bases between. For the CDR3, the DNA is TGTGCCAGCAGTTACGGGGGACAGCCCCAGCATTTT. This gives the protein CASSYGGQPQHF.

The rearrangement links TRBV10-1 to TRBJ2-5, with 11 bases aligning to TRBD1. V was pared by 6 bases and J by 1 base, with 4 bases of the junction left unmatched. Germline V gene data show CDR1 as WNHNN and CDR2 as SYGVQD (reference sequence). CDR3 length equals 15 residues. CDR3 nucleotide sequence: TGCGCCAGCAGCCCGGGACAGGGGGTCCAAGAGACCCAGTACTTC. Translating gives CASSPGQGVQETQYF.

This clonotype appeared many times. The chain joins TRBV19 to TRBJ1-2, with 9 nucleotides matching TRBD1. J lost 8 bases, V lost 7 bases, and 8 bases had no gene match. This CDR3 comprises 13 residues. Germline V CDR1 and CDR2: LNHDA, SQIVND (reference sequence). Here the CDR3 reads CASTPTGGGGYTF. The CDR3 DNA follows: TGTGCCAGTACCCCAACAGGGGGCGGCGGCTACACCTTC.

The chain links TRBV24-1 to TRBJ2-1, with D possibly matching TRBD2 (5 bases). Germline loops: CDR1 KGHDR, CDR2 SFDVKD. The CDR3 is 14 residues long. Between the trimmed V and J ends, which lost 4 bases and 7 bases, there was a span of 13 bases. DNA for the CDR3: TGTGCCACCAGTGACCACGGACTTGATAATGAGCAGTTCTTC. As protein: CATSDHGLDNEQFF.

This clonotype was seen at least ten times. The genes are TRBV19 and TRBJ2-1; weak D call: TRBD1 (7 bases). The ends were cut back, 7 bases at V and 8 bases at J, with 24 bases in the middle. Germline CDR1 reads LNHDA; CDR2 reads SQIVND (reference sequence). This CDR3 comprises 16 residues. CDR3 region: CASKGRRGGDRDEQFF. CDR3 sequence (DNA): TGTGCCAGTAAGGGGAGGCGAGGGGGCGATAGGGATGAGCAGTTCTTC.

The chain couples TRBV2 to TRBJ1-5; D ambiguous. This CDR3 comprises 13 residues. Germline V gives CDR1 SNHLY, CDR2 FYNNEI. The V and J ends lost 4 bases and 6 bases respectively, with 10 bases between them. CDR3 DNA sequence: TGTGCCAGCAGTGCTCTACAAGCTCAGCCCCAGCATTTT. Its translation: CASSALQAQPQHF. Complete variable domain (other parts from reference TRBV2 and TRBJ1-5): EPEVTQTPSHQVTQMGQEVILRCVPISNHLYFYWYRQILGQKVEFLVSFYNNEISEKSEIFDDQFSVERPDGSNFTLKIRSTKLEDSAMYFCASSALQAQPQHFGDGTRLSIL.

This clonotype was observed a few times. The V and J genes are TRBV20-1 and TRBJ2-5, with a tentative D call TRBD1 (5 bases). Germline CDR1 DFQATT, CDR2 SNEGSKA (reference sequence). The CDR3 is made up of 16 amino acids. V lost 3 bases to trimming and J lost 0 bases, with 17 bases between them. CDR3 sequence (DNA): TGCAGTGCTAGTGTGGTGGACATACTGTACCAAGAGACCCAGTACTTC. It encodes CSASVVDILYQETQYF.

This chain links TRBV29-1 with TRBJ2-1; D gene unclear. The CDR3 is made up of 14 amino acids. V was clipped by 3 bases and J by 0 bases, with 9 bases between them. Germline-derived CDR1 and CDR2 are SQVTM and ANQGSEA. CDR3 DNA sequence: TGCAGCGTTGATGGTCAGAGCTCCTACAATGAGCAGTTCTTC. Translation gives CSVDGQSSYNEQFF.

The sample holds many counts of this clonotype. This chain joins TRBV12-3 or TRBV12-4 and TRBJ2-7, with TRBD2 identical over 7 bases. CDR3 length equals 14 residues. J was trimmed by 7 bases and V by 7 bases; bases with no gene match: 13. DNA of the CDR3: TGTGCCAGCATCACGGGAGGAGCATCTTCGGAGCAGTACTTC. Encoded protein: CASITGGASSEQYF.

Concerning this clonotype itself: A much larger clone lies a single base off, so this may be a read error. The chain carries TRBV6-1 and TRBJ2-7; 9 bases are shared with TRBD1. Germline values: CDR1 MNHNS, CDR2 SASEGT. CDR3 length: 15 amino acids. DNA of the CDR3: TGTGCCAGCAGGGAAACAGGGGGCAGAGCCTACGAGCAGTGCTTC. Translation: CASRETGGRAYEQCF.

V gene TRBV27 combines with J gene TRBJ2-5; 8 bases match TRBD2. The germline CDR1 and CDR2 sequences are MNHEY and SMNVEV (reference sequence). The CDR3 loop spans 15 amino acids. V lost 5 bases, J lost 5 bases, and 10 bases stayed unmatched. CDR3 protein: CASSTSLSGGETQYF. For the CDR3, the DNA is TGTGCCAGCAGTACCTCCTTAAGCGGGGGTGAGACCCAGTACTTC.

In its sample, this clonotype was seen once. The chain combines TRBV20-1 with TRBJ2-7, with a weak D call TRBD2 (7 bases). The V gene's germline CDR1 is DFQATT and CDR2 SNEGSKA (reference sequence). This CDR3 has 13 residues. Trimming cost V 3 bases and J 2 bases, with 11 bases left between them. CDR3 amino acids: CSARRRGPYEQYF. CDR3 coding DNA: TGCAGTGCTAGGAGGCGGGGGCCCTACGAGCAGTACTTC.

This clonotype showed up many times. The chain combines TRBV3-1 with TRBJ2-7; tentatively, D is TRBD2 (6 bases). Germline lookup yields CDR1 LGHDT and CDR2 YNNKEL (reference sequence). The CDR3 length is 13 residues. The V end lost 4 bases, the J end lost 6 bases, and 13 bases lay between the germline ends. The CDR3 coding sequence is TGTGCCAGCAGCCCACGCGGGGTGGGCGAGCAGTACTTC. It translates to CASSPRGVGEQYF.

This clonotype has ten or more counts. V is TRBV12-3 or TRBV12-4 and J is TRBJ1-5, with D possibly being TRBD1 (5 bases). The CDR3 length is 16 residues. The V gene lost 5 bases and the J gene lost 1 base, with 15 bases spanning the gap. As DNA, the CDR3 is TGTGCCAGCAGTCCGGTGAGGCCAGGGAGCAATCAGCCCCAGCATTTT. It codes for CASSPVRPGSNQPQHF.

This clonotype occurred a few times. The chain uses TRBV10-2 and TRBJ1-2; D is uncertain. Trimming cost V 2 bases and J 2 bases, with 3 bases left between them. The length of the CDR3 is 12 residues. Germline values: CDR1 WSHSY, CDR2 SAAADI. CDR3 sequence (DNA): TGCGCCAGCAGTGAGACAAACTATGGCTACACCTTC. As protein: CASSETNYGYTF.